The 12 T cell receptor beta chains below all came from one sample that was sequenced in a study of CD8+ T cells in alopecia areata. Reverse transcribed after extraction, RNA yielded cDNA as the sequencing template. Libraries were prepared by immunoSEQ multiplex PCR; TCRdb keeps only in-frame clonotypes and omits some of them. The data contain 35,000 to 50,000 clones, approximately 92% of them seen just once; the ten biggest clones take up 15% to 20%. Treatment defined: oral pan-JAK inhibitor, 5-10 mg twice daily. The input for sequencing was CD8+ T cells sorted from blood, taken at week 24, from a patient treated with tofacitinib. The receptors derive from a human donor with alopecia areata.

The CDR3 is CASSLIGTGAYEQYF. The CDR3 DNA is TGTGCCAGCAGCTTGATAGGGACAGGGGCCTACGAGCAGTACTTC. The chain carries TRBV7-8 and TRBJ2-7; 10 bases fit TRBD1. V dropped 3 bases and J dropped 2; count of bases not matched to a gene: 4. The CDR3 spans 15 residues. The germline V gene has CDR1 SGHVS and CDR2 FQNEAQ. Full variable domain (remainder filled in from reference TRBV7-8 and TRBJ2-7): GAGVSQSPRYKVAKRGQDVALRCDPISGHVSLFWYQQALGQGPEFLTYFQNEAQLDKSGLPSDRFFAERPEGSVSTLKIQRTQQEDSAVYLCASSLIGTGAYEQYFGPGTRLTVT.

The chain links TRBV19 to TRBJ2-1, with D perhaps assigned TRBD1 or TRBD2 (5 bases each). Between the trimmed V and J ends, which lost 5 bases and 6 bases, there was a span of 11 bases. This CDR3 has 13 amino acids. Germline V gene lookup returns CDR1 LNHDA and CDR2 SQIVND (reference sequence). CDR3 protein: CASSPGTLNEQFF. CDR3 DNA sequence: TGTGCCAGTAGTCCCGGGACCCTCAATGAGCAGTTCTTC.

The chain employs TRBV6-1 and TRBJ2-7; TRBD1 or TRBD2 may be the D gene (5 bases each). The CDR3 covers 14 residues. V shed 5 bases and J shed 2 bases, with 13 bases lying between them. The germline CDR1 and CDR2 sequences are MNHNS and SASEGT. The chain's CDR3 is CASSTLGTAYEQYF. The CDR3 DNA is TGTGCCAGCAGTACGCTCGGGACCGCCTACGAGCAGTACTTC.

The chain joins TRBV28 to TRBJ2-1; 10 positions match TRBD1. The germline CDR1 and CDR2 sequences are MDHEN and SYDVKM. V lost 6 bases, J lost 3 bases, and 5 bases stayed unmatched. CDR3 length equals 15 residues. The CDR3 region has the DNA TGTGCCAGCAGCCAAGACAGGGGGCTCTACAATGAGCAGTTCTTC. Translated: CASSQDRGLYNEQFF.

V and J are TRBV14 and TRBJ2-3, with 8 positions matching TRBD1. Germline V CDR1 and CDR2: SGHDN, FVKESK. This CDR3 region has 13 residues. V shed 7 bases, J shed 0 bases, and the junction held 0 bases outside the gene matches. CDR3 loop: CASNRGSTDTQYF. CDR3 in DNA: TGTGCCAGCAACAGGGGGAGCACAGATACGCAGTATTTT.

This chain uses TRBV27 with TRBJ2-5; D gene unclear. The V gene's germline CDR1 is MNHEY and CDR2 SMNVEV (reference sequence). The CDR3 covers 11 residues. V was clipped by 4 bases and J by 2 bases, with 2 bases between them. The CDR3 is CASSSQETQYF. In nucleotides, the CDR3 is TGTGCCAGCAGTTCACAAGAGACCCAGTACTTC.

The chain combines TRBV6-5 with TRBJ2-3, with TRBD2 matching 8 bases. The V segment lost 4 bases and the J segment 3 bases; nucleotides outside the gene matches: 9. The CDR3 has 16 amino acids. The germline V gene encodes CDR1 MNHEY and CDR2 SVGAGI. The DNA for the CDR3 is TGTGCCAGCAGTTCGCGGGCCGGGGGGGAAACAGATACGCAGTATTTT. The encoded protein is CASSSRAGGETDTQYF.

The sample holds one count of this clone. At one boundary the junction diverges from the germline segment, which might be a read error. This chain joins TRBV15 and TRBJ1-6; D uncertain. This CDR3 spans 11 amino acids. CDR1 is LNHNV, CDR2 YYDKDF, per germline (reference sequence). The CDR3 loop reads CATGRGPPLHF. In DNA, the CDR3 is TGTGCCACCGGCAGAGGACCTCCCCTCCACTTT.

The chain links TRBV28 to TRBJ2-1; D is ambiguous. Germline assignment: CDR1 MDHEN and CDR2 SYDVKM. The CDR3 contains 13 residues. The V and J ends lost 2 bases and 3 bases respectively, with 5 bases between them. The DNA of the CDR3 is TGTGCCAGCAGTTTAACCAGCTACAATGAGCAGTTCTTC. Encoded protein: CASSLTSYNEQFF.

This clone was counted only a few times. This sequence joins TRBV6-1 and TRBJ2-2, with 9 bases that match TRBD2. There are 15 residues in the CDR3. In germline, CDR1 is MNHNS, CDR2 SASEGT. Unmatched junction bases numbered 3, after V lost 6 bases and J lost 1 base. The CDR3 reads CASSELAGNTGELFF. In nucleotides, the CDR3 is TGTGCCAGCAGCGAACTAGCGGGGAACACCGGGGAGCTGTTTTTT.

This chain links TRBV6-4 with TRBJ2-1; 11 bases match TRBD2. V lost 4 bases, J lost 5 bases, and 1 base stayed unmatched. The germline gives CDR1 MRHNA, CDR2 SNTAGT. The CDR3 spans 14 residues. The CDR3 loop reads CASSGLAGHNEQFF. CDR3 in DNA: TGTGCCAGCAGTGGACTAGCGGGGCACAATGAGCAGTTCTTC.

The chain combines TRBV5-4 with TRBJ2-6; tentative D call: TRBD2 (5 bases). This CDR3 is built from 15 residues. CDR1 is SGHNT, CDR2 YYREEE, per germline (reference sequence). Trimming took 0 bases from V and 1 from J, leaving 5 bases between them. CDR3 sequence: CASSLAGSGANVLTF. CDR3 DNA sequence: TGTGCCAGCAGCTTGGCGGGGTCTGGGGCCAACGTCCTGACTTTC.